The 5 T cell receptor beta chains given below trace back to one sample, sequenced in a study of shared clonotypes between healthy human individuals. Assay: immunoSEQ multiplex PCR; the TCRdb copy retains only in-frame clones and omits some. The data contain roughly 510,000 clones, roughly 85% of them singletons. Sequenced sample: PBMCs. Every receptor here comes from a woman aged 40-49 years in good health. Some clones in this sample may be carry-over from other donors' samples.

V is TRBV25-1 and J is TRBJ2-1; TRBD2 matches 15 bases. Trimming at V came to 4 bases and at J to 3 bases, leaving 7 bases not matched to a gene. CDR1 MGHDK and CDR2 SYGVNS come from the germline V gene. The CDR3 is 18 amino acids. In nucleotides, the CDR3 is TGTGCCAGCAGTGCACCGGGACTAGCGGGAGGCCTCTACAATGAGCAGTTCTTC. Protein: CASSAPGLAGGLYNEQFF.

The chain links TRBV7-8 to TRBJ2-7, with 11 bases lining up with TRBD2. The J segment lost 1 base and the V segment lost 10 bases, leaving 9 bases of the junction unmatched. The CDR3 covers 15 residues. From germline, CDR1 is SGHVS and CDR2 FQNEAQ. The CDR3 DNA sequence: TGTGCCACACCCGGGGCTAGCGGGAGGTCCTACGAGCAGTACTTC. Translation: CATPGASGRSYEQYF.

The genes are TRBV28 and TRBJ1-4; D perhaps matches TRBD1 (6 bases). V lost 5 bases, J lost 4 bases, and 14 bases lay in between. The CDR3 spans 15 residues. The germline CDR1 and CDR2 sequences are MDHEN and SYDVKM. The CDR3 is CASSPPGVFNEKLFF. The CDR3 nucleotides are TGTGCCAGCAGTCCCCCAGGGGTCTTTAATGAAAAACTGTTTTTT.

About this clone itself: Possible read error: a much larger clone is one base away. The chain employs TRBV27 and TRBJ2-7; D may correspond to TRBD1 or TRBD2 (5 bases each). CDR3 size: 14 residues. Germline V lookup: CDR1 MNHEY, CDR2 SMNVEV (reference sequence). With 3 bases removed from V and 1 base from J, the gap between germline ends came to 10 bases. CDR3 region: CASSFGTESYEQYF. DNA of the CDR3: TGTGCCAGCAGTTTCGGGACGGAATCCTACGAGCAGTACTTC.

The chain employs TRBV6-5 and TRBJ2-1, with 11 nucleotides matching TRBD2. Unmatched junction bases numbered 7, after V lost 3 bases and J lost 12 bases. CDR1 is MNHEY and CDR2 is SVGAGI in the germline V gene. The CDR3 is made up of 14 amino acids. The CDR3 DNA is TGTGCCAGCAGTTATACTAGCGGGGGAATGAGGCAGTTCTTC. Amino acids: CASSYTSGGMRQFF.